This TCR beta chain was recovered during a study of blood T cell repertoires in COVID-19. Turning to the study itself: The samples span acute and convalescent COVID-19 from the United States, Italy and Spain.

This table comes from immunoSEQ multiplex PCR, and its TCRdb copy is limited to in-frame clones, with some not included. Among around 260,000 clones listed, 80% to 90% were seen once. Deletions cut 5 bases from V and 5 bases from J, with 12 bases between. Germline loops: CDR1 GTSNPN, CDR2 SVGIG (reference sequence). There are 12 residues in the CDR3. V is TRBV30 and J is TRBJ1-1, with D possibly TRBD1 on 6 matching bases. Specimen: peripheral blood. This clonotype was sampled from a woman in her seventies with COVID-19, enrolled during active disease. In DNA form, the CDR3 reads TGTGCCTGGGGCGAAGGACAGACTGAAGCTTTCTTT. It yields the protein CAWGEGQTEAFF. Filled out from reference TRBV30 and TRBJ1-1, the complete variable domain reads SQTIHQWPATLVQPVGSPLSLECTVEGTSNPNLYWYRQAAGRGLQLLFYSVGIGQISSEVPQNLSASRPQDRQFILSSKKLLLSDSGFYLCAWGEGQTEAFFGQGTRLTVV.